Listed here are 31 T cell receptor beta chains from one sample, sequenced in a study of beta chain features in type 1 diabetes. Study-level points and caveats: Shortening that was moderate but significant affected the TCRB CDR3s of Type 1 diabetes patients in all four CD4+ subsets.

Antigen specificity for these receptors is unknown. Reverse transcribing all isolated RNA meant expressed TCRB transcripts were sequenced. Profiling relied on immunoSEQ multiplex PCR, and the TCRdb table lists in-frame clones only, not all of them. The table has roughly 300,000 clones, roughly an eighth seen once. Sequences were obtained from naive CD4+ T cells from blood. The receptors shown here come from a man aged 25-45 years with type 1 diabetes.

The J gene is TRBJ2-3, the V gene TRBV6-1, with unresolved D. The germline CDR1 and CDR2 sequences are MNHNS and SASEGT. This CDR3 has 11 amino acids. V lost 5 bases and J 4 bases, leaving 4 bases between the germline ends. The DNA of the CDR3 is TGTGCCAGCAGTCATCCAGATACGCAGTATTTT. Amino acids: CASSHPDTQYF.

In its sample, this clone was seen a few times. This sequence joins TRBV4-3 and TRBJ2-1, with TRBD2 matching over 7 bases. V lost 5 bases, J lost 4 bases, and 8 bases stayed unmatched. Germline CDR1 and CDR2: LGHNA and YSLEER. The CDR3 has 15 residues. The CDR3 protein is CASSGDGGSYNEQFF. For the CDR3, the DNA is TGCGCCAGCAGCGGGGACGGCGGGAGTTACAATGAGCAGTTCTTC.

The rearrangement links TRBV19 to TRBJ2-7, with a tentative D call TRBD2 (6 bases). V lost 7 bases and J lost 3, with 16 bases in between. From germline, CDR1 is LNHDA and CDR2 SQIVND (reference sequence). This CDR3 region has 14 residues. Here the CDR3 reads CASMQRGARYEQYF. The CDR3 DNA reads TGTGCCAGTATGCAACGCGGGGCCCGCTACGAGCAGTACTTC.

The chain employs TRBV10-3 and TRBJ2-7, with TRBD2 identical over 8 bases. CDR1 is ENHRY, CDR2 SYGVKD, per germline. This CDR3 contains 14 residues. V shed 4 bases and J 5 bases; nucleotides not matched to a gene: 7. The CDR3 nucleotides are TGTGCCATCAGTGGCCGGGAGGGTAGCAACGAGCAGTACTTC. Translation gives CAISGREGSNEQYF.

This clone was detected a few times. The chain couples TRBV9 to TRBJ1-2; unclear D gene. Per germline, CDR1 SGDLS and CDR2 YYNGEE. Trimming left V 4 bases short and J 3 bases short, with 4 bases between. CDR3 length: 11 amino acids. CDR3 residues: CASSRDYGYTF. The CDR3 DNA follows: TGTGCCAGCAGCCGAGACTATGGCTACACCTTC.

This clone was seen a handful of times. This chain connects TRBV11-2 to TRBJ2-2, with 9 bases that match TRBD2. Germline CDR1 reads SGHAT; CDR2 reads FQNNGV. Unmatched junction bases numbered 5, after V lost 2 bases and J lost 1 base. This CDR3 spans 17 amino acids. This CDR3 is CASSLKTSGLNTGELFF. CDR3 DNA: TGTGCCAGCAGCTTAAAAACTAGCGGGCTGAACACCGGGGAGCTGTTTTTT.

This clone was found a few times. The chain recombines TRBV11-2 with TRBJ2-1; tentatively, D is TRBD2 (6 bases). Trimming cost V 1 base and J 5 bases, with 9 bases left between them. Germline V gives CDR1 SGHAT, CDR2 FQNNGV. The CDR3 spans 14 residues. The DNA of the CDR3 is TGTGCCAGCAGCTTAGTAGGCGGGAACAATGAGCAGTTCTTC. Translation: CASSLVGGNNEQFF.

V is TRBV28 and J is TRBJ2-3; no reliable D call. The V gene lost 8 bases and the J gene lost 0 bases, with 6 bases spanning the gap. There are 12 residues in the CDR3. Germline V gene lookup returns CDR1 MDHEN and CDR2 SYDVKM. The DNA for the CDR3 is TGTGCCAGCCTCTCTAGCACAGATACGCAGTATTTT. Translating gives CASLSSTDTQYF.

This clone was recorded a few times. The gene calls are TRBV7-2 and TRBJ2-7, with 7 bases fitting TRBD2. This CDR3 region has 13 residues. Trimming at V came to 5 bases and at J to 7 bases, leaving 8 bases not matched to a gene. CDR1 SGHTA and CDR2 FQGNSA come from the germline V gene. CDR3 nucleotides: TGTGCCAGCAGCACCCCGGTGCGGGAGGAGCAGTACTTC. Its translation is CASSTPVREEQYF.

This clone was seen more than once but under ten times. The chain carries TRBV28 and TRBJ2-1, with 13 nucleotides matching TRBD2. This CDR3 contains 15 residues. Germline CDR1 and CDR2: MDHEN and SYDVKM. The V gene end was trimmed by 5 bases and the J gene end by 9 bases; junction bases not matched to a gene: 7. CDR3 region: CASSPGTSGKSEQFF. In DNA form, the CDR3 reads TGTGCCAGCAGTCCTGGGACTAGCGGGAAATCTGAGCAGTTCTTC. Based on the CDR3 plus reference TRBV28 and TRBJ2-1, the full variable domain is DVKVTQSSRYLVKRTGEKVFLECVQDMDHENMFWYRQDPGLGLRLIYFSYDVKMKEKGDIPEGYSVSREKKERFSLILESASTNQTSMYLCASSPGTSGKSEQFFGPGTRLTVL.

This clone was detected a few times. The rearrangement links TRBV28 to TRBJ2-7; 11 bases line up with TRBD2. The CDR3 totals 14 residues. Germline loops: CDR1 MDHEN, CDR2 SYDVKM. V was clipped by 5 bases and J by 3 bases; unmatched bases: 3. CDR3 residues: CASSPGTSGYEQYF. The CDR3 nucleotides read TGTGCCAGCAGTCCGGGGACTAGCGGCTACGAGCAGTACTTC.

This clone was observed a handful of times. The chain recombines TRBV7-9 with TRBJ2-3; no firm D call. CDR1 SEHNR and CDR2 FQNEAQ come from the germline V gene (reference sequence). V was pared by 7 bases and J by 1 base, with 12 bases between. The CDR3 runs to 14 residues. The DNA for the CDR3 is TGTGCCAGCACTCCTAGGAGTCGCACAGATACGCAGTATTTT. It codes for CASTPRSRTDTQYF.

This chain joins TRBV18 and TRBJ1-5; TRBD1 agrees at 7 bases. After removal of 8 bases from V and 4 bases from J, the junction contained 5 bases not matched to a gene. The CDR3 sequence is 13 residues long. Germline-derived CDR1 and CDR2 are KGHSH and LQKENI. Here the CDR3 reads CASAGQENQPQHF. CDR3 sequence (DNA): TGTGCCAGCGCCGGACAGGAAAATCAGCCCCAGCATTTT.

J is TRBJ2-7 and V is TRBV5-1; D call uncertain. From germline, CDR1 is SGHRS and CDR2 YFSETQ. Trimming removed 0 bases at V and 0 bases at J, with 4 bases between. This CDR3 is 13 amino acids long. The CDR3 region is CASSLDGSYEQYF. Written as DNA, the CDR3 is TGCGCCAGCAGCTTGGACGGCTCCTACGAGCAGTACTTC.

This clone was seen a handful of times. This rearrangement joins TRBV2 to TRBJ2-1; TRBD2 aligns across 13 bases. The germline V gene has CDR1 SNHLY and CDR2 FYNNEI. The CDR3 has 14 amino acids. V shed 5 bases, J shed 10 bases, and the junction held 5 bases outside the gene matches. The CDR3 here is CASSWKLAGGEQFF. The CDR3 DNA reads TGTGCCAGCAGTTGGAAACTAGCGGGAGGGGAGCAGTTCTTC.

The chain's CDR3 is CAISGTSEQYF. CDR3 bases: TGTGCCATCAGTGGGACTAGCGAGCAGTACTTC. The chain is built from TRBV10-3 and TRBJ2-7, with 7 bases matching TRBD2. The CDR3 totals 11 residues. Germline trimming cut 4 bases from V and 6 bases from J; bases unmatched to any gene: 0. Germline V CDR1 and CDR2: ENHRY, SYGVKD.

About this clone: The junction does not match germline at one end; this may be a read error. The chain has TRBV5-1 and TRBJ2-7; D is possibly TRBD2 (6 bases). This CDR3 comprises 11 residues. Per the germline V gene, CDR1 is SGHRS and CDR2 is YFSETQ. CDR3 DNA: TGCGCCAGCAGCTTGGATGGGACTTTGAACTTC. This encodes CASSLDGTLNF.

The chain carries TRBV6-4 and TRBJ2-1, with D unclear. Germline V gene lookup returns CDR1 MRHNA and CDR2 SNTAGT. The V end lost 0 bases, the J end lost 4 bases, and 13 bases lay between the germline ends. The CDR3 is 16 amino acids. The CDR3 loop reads CASSDSSILPYNEQFF. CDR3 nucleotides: TGTGCCAGCAGTGACTCGTCCATACTACCTTACAATGAGCAGTTCTTC.

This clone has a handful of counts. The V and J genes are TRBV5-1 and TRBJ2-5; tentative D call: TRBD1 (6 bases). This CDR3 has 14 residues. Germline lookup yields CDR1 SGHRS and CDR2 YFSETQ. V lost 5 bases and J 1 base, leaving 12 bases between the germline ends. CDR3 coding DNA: TGCGCCAGCAGGATCGGGACAACCCAAGAGACCCAGTACTTC. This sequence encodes CASRIGTTQETQYF.

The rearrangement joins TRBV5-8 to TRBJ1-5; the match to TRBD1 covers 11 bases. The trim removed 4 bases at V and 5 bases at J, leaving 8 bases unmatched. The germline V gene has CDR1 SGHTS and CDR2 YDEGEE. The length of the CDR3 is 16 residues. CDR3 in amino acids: CASSERGQGVYQPQHF. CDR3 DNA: TGTGCCAGCAGCGAACGGGGACAGGGGGTGTATCAGCCCCAGCATTTT.

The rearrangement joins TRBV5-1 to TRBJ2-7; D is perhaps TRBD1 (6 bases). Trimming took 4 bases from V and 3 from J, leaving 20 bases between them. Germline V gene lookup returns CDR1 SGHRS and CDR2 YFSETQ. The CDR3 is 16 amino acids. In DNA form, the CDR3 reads TGCGCCAGCAGCGATATTCCGGGCAGGGGATACTACGAGCAGTACTTC. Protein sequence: CASSDIPGRGYYEQYF. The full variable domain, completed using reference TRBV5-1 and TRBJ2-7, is KAGVTQTPRYLIKTRGQQVTLSCSPISGHRSVSWYQQTPGQGLQFLFEYFSETQRNKGNFPGRFSGRQFSNSRSEMNVSTLELGDSALYLCASSDIPGRGYYEQYFGPGTRLTVT.

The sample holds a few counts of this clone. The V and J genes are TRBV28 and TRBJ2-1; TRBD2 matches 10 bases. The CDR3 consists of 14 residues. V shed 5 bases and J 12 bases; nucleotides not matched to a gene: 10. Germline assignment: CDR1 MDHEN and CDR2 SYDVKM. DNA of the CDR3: TGTGCCAGCAGTCTAGCGGGAGTCCGGGGGGGGCAGTTCTTC. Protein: CASSLAGVRGGQFF.

CDR3 protein: CASSLGTVPRSYGYTF. CDR3 nucleotides: TGCGCCAGCAGCTTGGGTACAGTACCCCGATCCTATGGCTACACCTTC. The J gene is TRBJ1-2, the V gene TRBV5-1; D is uncertain. This CDR3 has 16 residues. Germline V gives CDR1 SGHRS, CDR2 YFSETQ. The V and J ends lost 0 bases and 4 bases respectively, with 16 bases between them.

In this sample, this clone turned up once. The CDR3 region is CASSQDFQGWDSYEQYF. DNA of the CDR3: TGCGCCAGCAGCCAAGACTTCCAGGGTTGGGACTCCTACGAGCAGTACTTC. This rearrangement joins TRBV4-1 to TRBJ2-7; weak D call: TRBD1 (5 bases). CDR3 size: 17 residues. CDR1 MGHRA and CDR2 YSYEKL come from the germline V gene. V lost 0 bases and J lost 0, with 15 bases in between.

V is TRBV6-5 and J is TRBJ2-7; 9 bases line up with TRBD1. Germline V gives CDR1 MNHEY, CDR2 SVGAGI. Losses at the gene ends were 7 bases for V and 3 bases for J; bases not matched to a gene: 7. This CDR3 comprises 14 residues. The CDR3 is CASTPGTGIYEQYF. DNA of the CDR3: TGTGCCAGCACCCCCGGGACAGGGATCTACGAGCAGTACTTC.

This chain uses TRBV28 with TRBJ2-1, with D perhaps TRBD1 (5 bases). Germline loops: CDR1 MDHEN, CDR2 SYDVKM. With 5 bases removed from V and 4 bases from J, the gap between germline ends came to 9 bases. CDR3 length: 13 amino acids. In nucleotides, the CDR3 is TGTGCCAGCAGTCCGACAGATTACAATGAGCAGTTCTTC. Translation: CASSPTDYNEQFF.

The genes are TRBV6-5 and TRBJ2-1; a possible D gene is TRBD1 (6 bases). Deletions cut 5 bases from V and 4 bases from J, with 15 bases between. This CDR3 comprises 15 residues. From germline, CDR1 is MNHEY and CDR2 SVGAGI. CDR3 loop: CASSPQGRGYNEQFF. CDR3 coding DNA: TGTGCCAGCAGTCCCCAGGGGCGAGGGTACAATGAGCAGTTCTTC.

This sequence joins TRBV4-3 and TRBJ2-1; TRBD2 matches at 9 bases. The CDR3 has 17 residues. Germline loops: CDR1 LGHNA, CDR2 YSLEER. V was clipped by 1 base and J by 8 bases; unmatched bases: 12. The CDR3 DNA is TGCGCCAGCAGCCAAGGTTCGGGTAGCGGGAGAGGATATGAGCAGTTCTTC. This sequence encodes CASSQGSGSGRGYEQFF.

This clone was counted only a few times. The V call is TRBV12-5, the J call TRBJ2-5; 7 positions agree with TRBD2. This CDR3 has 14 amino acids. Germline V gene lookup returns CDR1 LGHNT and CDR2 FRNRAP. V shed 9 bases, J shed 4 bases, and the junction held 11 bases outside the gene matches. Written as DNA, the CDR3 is TGTGCTAGCTCCTCGCGGGAGTCTGGAGAGACCCAGTACTTC. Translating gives CASSSRESGETQYF.

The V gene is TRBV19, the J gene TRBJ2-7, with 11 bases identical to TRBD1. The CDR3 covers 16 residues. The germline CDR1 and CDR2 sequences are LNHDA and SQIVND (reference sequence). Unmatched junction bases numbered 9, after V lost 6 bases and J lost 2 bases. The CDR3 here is CASSDRDRGTPYEQYF. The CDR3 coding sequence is TGTGCCAGTAGCGACCGGGACAGGGGGACCCCCTACGAGCAGTACTTC.

The CDR3 nucleotides are TGTGCCAGCAGTAGGGACAGTTATAGCAATCAGCCCCAGCATTTT. Its protein product is CASSRDSYSNQPQHF. The chain links TRBV27 to TRBJ1-5, with 7 nucleotides matching TRBD1. Germline V gives CDR1 MNHEY, CDR2 SMNVEV (reference sequence). This CDR3 comprises 15 residues. Unmatched junction bases numbered 4, after V lost 5 bases and J lost 0 bases.